The T cell receptor beta chain described here comes from a study of T cell responses to AZD1222 COVID-19 vaccine. Study-level background: Second-dose intervals of approximately 4 or approximately 12 weeks were pooled. Broader study findings: Only five to seven AZD1222 recipients were seropositive at baseline.

Repertoires were generated with immunoSEQ multiplex PCR, while TCRdb's copy carries only in-frame clones and drops some. Found here are around 92,000 clones, 85% to 90% of them singletons; the top ten hold 10%. As to this clone: Its antigen is unidentified.

Per the germline V gene, CDR1 is SGHRS and CDR2 is YFSETQ. The CDR3 is made up of 15 amino acids. J was trimmed by 5 bases and V by 0 bases; bases with no gene match: 5. This specimen consisted of peripheral blood, obtained on day 0 of AZD1222 vaccination. The rearrangement joins TRBV5-1 to TRBJ2-1, with 7 bases lining up with TRBD2. The sequence was collected from an adult in good health. Here the CDR3 DNA reads TGCGCCAGCAGCTTGGGGCTAGCGGACAACAATGAGCAGTTCTTC. Its protein is CASSLGLADNNEQFF.